This T cell receptor beta chain was captured in a study of blood T cell repertoires in COVID-19. Study background: Material from acute and convalescent COVID-19 was sourced from the United States, Italy and Spain. From T cells, B-cell-depleted T cells, or PBMCs came the material, which was cDNA or gDNA.

Original processing methods: Estimates of nucleated cell counts were drawn from the amplification of reference gene primers. Assay: immunoSEQ multiplex PCR; the TCRdb copy retains only in-frame clones and omits some. V and J calls plus clone size are reproduced from that table; the DNA served to infer D and trimming. This sample has roughly 100,000 clones, with 80% to 95% found just once. This CDR3 has 12 amino acids. Trimming pared 9 bases from V and 4 bases from J, leaving 12 bases between. Germline V lookup: CDR1 KGHDR, CDR2 SFDVKD. The V gene is TRBV24-1, the J gene TRBJ2-7, with D perhaps matching TRBD2 (5 bases). The sequenced sample consisted of peripheral blood. The TCR originated in a woman aged 45-65 years in a cohort sampled during active COVID-19. In nucleotides, the CDR3 is TGTGCCACCGGAGGACCGAGATACGAGCAGTACTTC. This codes for CATGGPRYEQYF.